These T cell receptor beta chains were read from a single sample in a study of blood T cell repertoires in COVID-19. Assay: immunoSEQ multiplex PCR; the TCRdb copy retains only in-frame clones and omits some. The table records over 200,000 clones, approximately 83% of them present only once. Sequencing was performed on PBMCs or T cells enriched from blood (not recorded which). These receptors were taken from a woman between 45 and 65 years old who had recovered from COVID-19. The CDR3 runs from the conserved cysteine through the conserved F or W. The order of the fields is J gene, D gene, clone size, V gene, CDR3 protein, CDR3 DNA. The D gene is left open where the match is weak. Size is omitted from some rows. Given values are once, few, many or a class for expanded clones.

j_call: TRBJ1-2
d_call: NA
clone_size: NA
v_call: TRBV5-1
cdr3_aa: CASSAWVGGTNYGYTF
cdr3_nt: TGCGCCAGCAGCGCTTGGGTAGGAGGTACTAACTATGGCTACACCTTC

j_call: TRBJ1-5
d_call: NA
clone_size: NA
v_call: TRBV3-1/TRBV3-2
cdr3_aa: CASSQDTGNQPQHF
cdr3_nt: TGTGCCAGCAGCCAAGATACAGGGAATCAGCCCCAGCATTTT

j_call: TRBJ2-1
d_call: TRBD2
clone_size: once
v_call: TRBV7-9
cdr3_aa: CASSSTLTSGNYNEQFF
cdr3_nt: TGTGCCAGCAGCTCCACATTGACTAGCGGGAACTACAATGAGCAGTTCTTC

j_call: TRBJ2-2
d_call: TRBD1
clone_size: once
v_call: TRBV7-7
cdr3_aa: CASSPTGTVSGELFF
cdr3_nt: TGTGCTAGCAGCCCGACAGGGACAGTCTCCGGGGAGCTGTTTTTT

j_call: TRBJ1-3
d_call: NA
clone_size: NA
v_call: TRBV11-2
cdr3_aa: CASSHTSGNTIYF
cdr3_nt: TGTGCCAGCAGCCACACCTCTGGAAACACCATATATTTT

j_call: TRBJ2-3
d_call: TRBD1
clone_size: NA
v_call: TRBV19
cdr3_aa: CASGTGGLTDTQYF
cdr3_nt: TGTGCCAGCGGGACAGGAGGCCTCACAGATACGCAGTATTTT

j_call: TRBJ1-1
d_call: NA
clone_size: few
v_call: TRBV28
cdr3_aa: CAASSDTEAFF
cdr3_nt: TGTGCCGCGAGTTCGGACACTGAAGCTTTCTTT

j_call: TRBJ1-5
d_call: NA
clone_size: NA
v_call: TRBV11-2
cdr3_aa: CASSPGLGGGYSNQPQHF
cdr3_nt: TGTGCCAGCAGCCCCGGACTGGGAGGGGGTTATAGCAATCAGCCCCAGCATTTT

j_call: TRBJ2-1
d_call: NA
clone_size: NA
v_call: TRBV3-1/TRBV3-2
cdr3_aa: CASSQEPGVNEQFF
cdr3_nt: TGTGCCAGCAGCCAAGAGCCGGGGGTCAATGAGCAGTTCTTC

j_call: TRBJ2-1
d_call: NA
clone_size: NA
v_call: TRBV28
cdr3_aa: CASSTVGAQFF
cdr3_nt: TGTGCCAGCAGTACAGTGGGGGCGCAGTTCTTC

j_call: TRBJ1-1
d_call: NA
clone_size: few
v_call: TRBV18
cdr3_aa: CASSPQREEAFF
cdr3_nt: TGTGCCAGCTCACCACAGAGGGAAGAAGCTTTCTTT

j_call: TRBJ2-1
d_call: TRBD2
clone_size: NA
v_call: TRBV11-2
cdr3_aa: CASSPLAGLYNEQFF
cdr3_nt: TGTGCCAGCAGCCCTTTAGCGGGCCTTTACAATGAGCAGTTCTTC

j_call: TRBJ2-7
d_call: TRBD1
clone_size: NA
v_call: TRBV27
cdr3_aa: CASSKDRAPYEQYF
cdr3_nt: TGTGCCAGCAGTAAAGACAGGGCACCCTACGAGCAGTACTTC

j_call: TRBJ2-7
d_call: TRBD2
clone_size: NA
v_call: TRBV5-1
cdr3_aa: CASSLGSGGGGEQYF
cdr3_nt: TGCGCCAGCAGCTTGGGTAGCGGTGGGGGGGGCGAGCAGTACTTC

j_call: TRBJ2-7
d_call: TRBD2
clone_size: once
v_call: TRBV5-1
cdr3_aa: CASSPGLAGTYEQYF
cdr3_nt: TGCGCCAGCAGCCCGGGACTAGCGGGTACCTACGAGCAGTACTTC

j_call: TRBJ1-3
d_call: NA
clone_size: once
v_call: TRBV28
cdr3_aa: CASSFTGGNTIYF
cdr3_nt: TGTGCCAGCAGTTTTACCGGGGGAAACACCATATATTTT

j_call: TRBJ2-3
d_call: TRBD2
clone_size: NA
v_call: TRBV5-1
cdr3_aa: CASSRGTSGMADTQYF
cdr3_nt: TGCGCCAGCAGCCGGGGGACTAGCGGAATGGCAGATACGCAGTATTTT

j_call: TRBJ2-1
d_call: TRBD2
clone_size: NA
v_call: TRBV15
cdr3_aa: CATSSWTSGSDEQFF
cdr3_nt: TGTGCCACCAGCTCCTGGACTAGCGGGAGCGATGAGCAGTTCTTC

j_call: TRBJ1-2
d_call: NA
clone_size: NA
v_call: TRBV19
cdr3_aa: CASSPARGYGYTF
cdr3_nt: TGTGCCAGTAGTCCGGCTCGGGGGTATGGCTACACCTTC

j_call: TRBJ1-2
d_call: NA
clone_size: NA
v_call: TRBV15
cdr3_aa: CATSRDDSGYTF
cdr3_nt: TGTGCCACCAGCAGAGATGATAGCGGCTACACCTTC

j_call: TRBJ1-5
d_call: TRBD1
clone_size: few
v_call: TRBV7-2
cdr3_aa: CASSPDRGGNQPQHF
cdr3_nt: TGTGCCAGCAGCCCTGACAGGGGGGGCAATCAGCCCCAGCATTTT

j_call: TRBJ2-5
d_call: NA
clone_size: NA
v_call: TRBV5-1
cdr3_aa: CASSFRGSQETQYF
cdr3_nt: TGCGCCAGCAGCTTCCGGGGTTCCCAAGAGACCCAGTACTTC

j_call: TRBJ1-5
d_call: NA
clone_size: NA
v_call: TRBV2
cdr3_aa: CASSEEARRNQPQHF
cdr3_nt: TGTGCCAGCAGTGAAGAGGCACGGAGGAATCAGCCCCAGCATTTT

j_call: TRBJ2-1
d_call: NA
clone_size: NA
v_call: TRBV27
cdr3_aa: CASRTGTQYNEQFF
cdr3_nt: TGTGCCAGCAGAACCGGGACACAATACAATGAGCAGTTCTTC

j_call: TRBJ1-6
d_call: NA
clone_size: NA
v_call: TRBV30
cdr3_aa: CAWSVEGTLNSPLHF
cdr3_nt: TGTGCCTGGAGTGTAGAGGGTACCCTTAATTCACCCCTCCACTTT

j_call: TRBJ2-3
d_call: NA
clone_size: NA
v_call: TRBV18
cdr3_aa: CASSPLTGADTQYF
cdr3_nt: TGTGCCAGCTCACCATTAACGGGAGCAGATACGCAGTATTTT

j_call: TRBJ1-3
d_call: NA
clone_size: NA
v_call: TRBV6-5
cdr3_aa: CASSRLGASGNTIYF
cdr3_nt: TGTGCCAGCAGTCGTCTTGGGGCCTCTGGAAACACCATATATTTT

j_call: TRBJ2-3
d_call: TRBD2
clone_size: few
v_call: TRBV10-3
cdr3_aa: CATRGAGGSTDTQYF
cdr3_nt: TGTGCCACGAGAGGGGCGGGAGGGAGCACAGATACGCAGTATTTT

j_call: TRBJ1-1
d_call: NA
clone_size: NA
v_call: TRBV11-2
cdr3_aa: CASRPGRAEAFF
cdr3_nt: TGTGCCAGCCGACCAGGGAGGGCTGAAGCTTTCTTT

j_call: TRBJ1-2
d_call: NA
clone_size: NA
v_call: TRBV21-1
cdr3_aa: CASSKAMDRAYYGYTF
cdr3_nt: TGTGCCAGCAGCAAAGCGATGGACAGGGCGTACTATGGCTACACCTTC

j_call: TRBJ1-4
d_call: NA
clone_size: once
v_call: TRBV12-3/TRBV12-4
cdr3_aa: CASTPGRGEKLFF
cdr3_nt: TGTGCCAGCACCCCGGGACGGGGGGAAAAACTGTTTTTT

j_call: TRBJ1-2
d_call: TRBD1
clone_size: NA
v_call: TRBV30
cdr3_aa: CAWSRGQGAGGYTF
cdr3_nt: TGTGCCTGGAGTCGGGGACAGGGGGCGGGTGGCTACACCTTC

j_call: TRBJ2-7
d_call: NA
clone_size: NA
v_call: TRBV29-1
cdr3_aa: CSVEKTAGEQYF
cdr3_nt: TGCAGCGTTGAGAAAACAGCGGGTGAGCAGTACTTC

j_call: TRBJ2-7
d_call: TRBD1
clone_size: once
v_call: TRBV27
cdr3_aa: CASRPTGTGKDHEQYF
cdr3_nt: TGTGCCAGCAGACCGACCGGGACAGGGAAGGACCACGAGCAGTACTTC

j_call: TRBJ1-2
d_call: NA
clone_size: NA
v_call: TRBV2
cdr3_aa: CASSDLGEGRVGGNYGYTF
cdr3_nt: TGTGCCAGCAGTGACCTCGGGGAAGGAAGGGTAGGAGGGAACTATGGCTACACCTTC

j_call: TRBJ1-3
d_call: TRBD1
clone_size: NA
v_call: TRBV18
cdr3_aa: CASSPDRVSGNTIYF
cdr3_nt: TGTGCCAGCTCACCGGACAGGGTCTCTGGAAACACCATATATTTT

j_call: TRBJ1-1
d_call: NA
clone_size: NA
v_call: TRBV27
cdr3_aa: CASSLEGGATEAFF
cdr3_nt: TGTGCCAGCAGTTTAGAGGGAGGCGCCACTGAAGCTTTCTTT

j_call: TRBJ1-2
d_call: NA
clone_size: NA
v_call: TRBV6-5
cdr3_aa: CASSYSWSRGDYGYTF
cdr3_nt: TGTGCCAGCAGTTACTCTTGGAGTCGGGGAGACTATGGCTACACCTTC

j_call: TRBJ1-5
d_call: NA
clone_size: NA
v_call: TRBV3-1/TRBV3-2
cdr3_aa: CASSQDSRGASQPQHF
cdr3_nt: TGTGCCAGCAGCCAAGATAGCAGGGGCGCTAGTCAGCCCCAGCATTTT

j_call: TRBJ2-1
d_call: NA
clone_size: NA
v_call: TRBV5-1
cdr3_aa: CASSQPGQNEQFF
cdr3_nt: TGCGCCAGCAGCCAACCCGGACAGAATGAGCAGTTCTTC

j_call: TRBJ2-2
d_call: TRBD2
clone_size: few
v_call: TRBV27
cdr3_aa: CASSLFFSGTSAGELFF
cdr3_nt: TGTGCCAGCAGTTTATTTTTTTCCGGGACTAGCGCCGGGGAGCTGTTTTTT

j_call: TRBJ2-5
d_call: TRBD1
clone_size: NA
v_call: TRBV6-5
cdr3_aa: CASGTGVKETQYF
cdr3_nt: TGTGCCAGCGGGACAGGGGTTAAAGAGACCCAGTACTTC

j_call: TRBJ1-2
d_call: NA
clone_size: NA
v_call: TRBV28
cdr3_aa: CASSYGQMDGYTF
cdr3_nt: TGTGCCAGCAGTTATGGACAGATGGATGGCTACACCTTC